Sequencing of this T cell receptor beta chain was carried out in a study of blood T cell repertoires in COVID-19. Overall study: T cells, B-cell-depleted T cells, or PBMCs supplied cDNA or gDNA.

The authors' processing: Estimated nucleated cell counts came from reference gene primer amplification. Some clones are missing from TCRdb's copy, which holds only in-frame ones; the method was immunoSEQ multiplex PCR. D and trimming were read from the DNA, whereas the V and J calls and clone size are those reported in that table. The sample holds fewer than 15,000 clones, approximately 91% seen once. Trimming stripped 7 bases from V and 0 bases from J, with 15 bases between. The CDR3 extends over 15 amino acids. In germline, CDR1 is LGHDT, CDR2 YNNKEL (reference sequence). The TCR comes from a human donor in a cohort sampled during active COVID-19. The chain uses TRBV3-1 (or the pseudogene TRBV3-2) and TRBJ1-1; D uncertain. The sequenced sample consisted of peripheral blood. CDR3 in DNA: TGTGCCAGCACCCTATCGGCGGGCTTGAACACTGAAGCTTTCTTT. It codes for CASTLSAGLNTEAFF.